The rows below give T cell receptor beta chains drawn from one sample of a study of shared clonotypes between healthy human individuals. TCRdb's copy holds only in-frame clones and misses some; the assay was immunoSEQ multiplex PCR. The sample records approximately 940,000 clones, around three quarters being singletons. Sample: memory CD4+ T cells sorted from blood. These receptors were taken from a young man in good health. Both conserved end residues are part of each CDR3. The D gene is left open where the match is weak. Only part of the rows carry a size: once, few, many, or a class if the clone is expanded.

V,size,J,D,DNA,CDR3
TRBV10-2,-,TRBJ2-7,-,TGCGCCAGCAGTGGCAGGGAGGAGCAGTACTTC,CASSGREEQYF
TRBV29-1,once,TRBJ1-2,-,TGCAGCGTTGAGAGACAGCTGACTAACTATGGCTACACCTTC,CSVERQLTNYGYTF
TRBV19,-,TRBJ1-4,-,TGTGCCAGTATTGACCAGGGAGGGAAGGAAAAACTGTTTTTT,CASIDQGGKEKLFF
TRBV7-2,-,TRBJ2-7,-,TGTGCCAGCAGCTTATCTTTAGGGACCTACGAGCAGTACTTC,CASSLSLGTYEQYF
TRBV2,-,TRBJ2-5,-,TGTGCCAGCAGTGAAAGGCAGCGGGAAGAGACCCAGTACTTC,CASSERQREETQYF
TRBV6-1,-,TRBJ2-3,TRBD2,TGTGCCAGCAGCTTAAACCAGGGAGGGACAGATACGCAGTATTTT,CASSLNQGGTDTQYF
TRBV6-1,once,TRBJ2-7,-,TGTGCCAGCAGTGAACGAGGTTCCTTATACGAGCAGTACTTC,CASSERGSLYEQYF
TRBV7-8,once,TRBJ2-2,TRBD2,TGTGCCAGCAGCTTCTTAGCGGGAGTAAACACCGGGGAGCTGTTTTTT,CASSFLAGVNTGELFF
TRBV27,-,TRBJ2-2,-,TGTGCCAGCAGTTCTGAGGAGCTGTTTTTT,CASSSEELFF
TRBV7-2,-,TRBJ2-3,TRBD2,TGTGCCAGCAGCTTCACCGGGACTAGCGGGAGGGGCACAGATACGCAGTATTTT,CASSFTGTSGRGTDTQYF
TRBV27,-,TRBJ1-5,-,TGTGCCAGCAGCCGTAGCAACCGGGGCGACTCGAATCAGCCCCAGCATTTT,CASSRSNRGDSNQPQHF
TRBV2,-,TRBJ1-2,-,TGTGCCAGCAGTCGGGGTTCAGGGGATCCCCTTGGCTACACCTTC,CASSRGSGDPLGYTF
TRBV7-7,-,TRBJ2-7,TRBD2,TGTGCTAGCAGCCCAGCGGGAGGGAACGAGCAGTACTTC,CASSPAGGNEQYF
TRBV13,-,TRBJ2-1,TRBD2,TGTGCCAGCAGCAAACGGGGGGGCCTGAACGCGGTCCATGAGCAGTTCTTC,CASSKRGGLNAVHEQFF
TRBV10-3,few,TRBJ1-2,TRBD1,TGTGCCATCAGTGAGGGTCAGGGGGCCGGTGGCTACACCTTC,CAISEGQGAGGYTF
TRBV5-1,-,TRBJ2-3,-,TGCGCCAGCAGCATAGGGGGGACAGATACGCAGTATTTT,CASSIGGTDTQYF
TRBV5-4,-,TRBJ1-2,TRBD1,TGTGCCAGCAGCTCTGTGGGACAGGCTAACTATGGCTACACCTTC,CASSSVGQANYGYTF
TRBV7-6,-,TRBJ1-1,TRBD1,TGTGCCAGCAGCCCACCGACAGGGTACACTGAAGCTTTCTTT,CASSPPTGYTEAFF
TRBV6-5,-,TRBJ2-3,-,TGTGCCAGCAGTTACCCCCTAGTGCCTGTGGATACGCAGTATTTT,CASSYPLVPVDTQYF
TRBV6-1,once,TRBJ1-1,TRBD1,TGTGCCAGCAGTGATCGGACCGGGACAGTTGAAGCTTTCTTT,CASSDRTGTVEAFF
TRBV5-1,-,TRBJ2-3,TRBD2,TGCGCCAGCAGCATGCGGGGGGGTATCACAGATACGCAGTATTTT,CASSMRGGITDTQYF
TRBV9,-,TRBJ2-4,-,TGTGCCAGCAGCGCCAGGCAGGGTGGGGGGTTCGACATTCAGTACTTC,CASSARQGGGFDIQYF
TRBV10-3,-,TRBJ1-2,TRBD1,TGTGCCATCAGTGGGGACAGGGGAAACTATGGCTACACCTTC,CAISGDRGNYGYTF
TRBV6-1,-,TRBJ1-5,TRBD1,TGTGCCAGCAGTGAAGCAGGGGGCGGGGGAAGCAATCAGCCCCAGCATTTT,CASSEAGGGGSNQPQHF
TRBV2,once,TRBJ1-6,-,TGTGCCAGCAGTGAATTCGGGTGGGGCGAGGGTTCACCCCTCCACTTT,CASSEFGWGEGSPLHF
TRBV6-6,-,TRBJ1-5,-,TGTGCCAGCAGTCCCGGTGGAGTTAGGGTCAATCAGCCCCAGCATTTT,CASSPGGVRVNQPQHF
TRBV10-3,-,TRBJ2-5,-,TGTGCCATCGCACAGGGTAGGGAGACCCAGTACTTC,CAIAQGRETQYF
TRBV11-2,-,TRBJ2-1,TRBD2,TGTGCCAGCAGCCCCACCAGACTAGCGGGGGGGTCGCAGTTCTTC,CASSPTRLAGGSQFF
TRBV27,once,TRBJ2-7,TRBD1,TGTGCCAGCAGCTTCCGGGACAGGGGGTTGAGGCAGTACTTC,CASSFRDRGLRQYF
TRBV30,-,TRBJ1-6,TRBD1,TGTGCCTGGAGTACCGGGACAGGGGGCGTCTTGGGGAAATCACCCCTCCACTTT,CAWSTGTGGVLGKSPLHF
TRBV6-6,-,TRBJ1-1,-,TGTGCCAGCAGTTACGTAAGGGGTTCTGAAGCTTTCTTT,CASSYVRGSEAFF
TRBV7-6,-,TRBJ2-1,-,TGTGCCAGCAGCCCAGAGTTGGGGAACTCCTACAATGAGCAGTTCTTC,CASSPELGNSYNEQFF
TRBV6-5,once,TRBJ2-7,-,TGTGCCAGCAGTTCGGACGGGACCTACGAGCAGTACTTC,CASSSDGTYEQYF
TRBV11-2,-,TRBJ2-3,-,TGTGCCAGCAGCTTAATGTTCGATACGCAGTATTTT,CASSLMFDTQYF
TRBV6-5,-,TRBJ1-4,TRBD1,TGTGCCAGCAAAAACAGGGGCGACCATGAAAAACTGTTTTTT,CASKNRGDHEKLFF
TRBV6-5,-,TRBJ2-7,TRBD1,TGTGCCAGCAGCCATTCAAGGGGTGGACAGGGAGAATTC,CASSHSRGGQGEF
TRBV5-1,-,TRBJ2-5,-,TGCGCCAGCAGCCCCGGGACGATGGGGGAAGAGACCCAGTACTTC,CASSPGTMGEETQYF
TRBV5-1,-,TRBJ2-1,-,TGCGCCAGCACGGAGTCCGGCAATGAGCAGTTCTTC,CASTESGNEQFF
TRBV5-6,once,TRBJ2-5,-,TGTGCCAGCGGAACGGGGGGCGGTGAGACCCAGTACTTC,CASGTGGGETQYF
TRBV7-3,-,TRBJ2-6,-,TGTGCCAGCGCGCTCTCTGGGGCCAACGTCCTGACTTTC,CASALSGANVLTF
TRBV7-2,-,TRBJ2-1,TRBD2,TGTGCCAGCAGCTTAGGGCCTAGCGGAACCTACAATGAGCAGTTCTTC,CASSLGPSGTYNEQFF
TRBV7-2,-,TRBJ2-7,-,TGTGCCAGCAGCCGCAGGACAGCGTGGGAGCAGTACTTC,CASSRRTAWEQYF
TRBV29-1,-,TRBJ1-2,-,TGCAGCGTTGTTGACAGTCCATCCCGTGGCTATGGCTACACCTTC,CSVVDSPSRGYGYTF
TRBV4-1,-,TRBJ2-3,-,TGCGCCAGCAGCCAGTCAGGGTTGGGCACAGATACGCAGTATTTT,CASSQSGLGTDTQYF
TRBV5-1,-,TRBJ2-2,TRBD2,TGCGCCAGCAGCTTGGACCCTAGCGGGAGGGTCGGGGAGCTGTTTTTT,CASSLDPSGRVGELFF
TRBV7-2,-,TRBJ2-7,-,TGTGCCAGCAGCTTAGAGATGGCTTACGAGCAGTACTTC,CASSLEMAYEQYF
TRBV11-2,-,TRBJ2-7,-,TGTGCCAGCAGCTTATCGGGCCCAGGGGATCTCTCCGAGCAGTACTTC,CASSLSGPGDLSEQYF
TRBV19,-,TRBJ2-7,TRBD2,TGTGCCAGTACCCCTAGCGGGAGGAGTTCCGACGAGCAGTACTTC,CASTPSGRSSDEQYF
TRBV10-3,once,TRBJ1-5,-,TGTGCCATCAGTGAGGACCTCAGTCAGCCCCAGCATTTT,CAISEDLSQPQHF
TRBV6-1,-,TRBJ1-1,-,TGTGCCAGCACCGTTGCGGGGGCGCGTACTGAAGCTTTCTTT,CASTVAGARTEAFF
TRBV6-5,-,TRBJ1-4,TRBD1,TGTGCCAGCAGTGCCCTCGGGACAGGGTATGGGAAACTGTTTTTT,CASSALGTGYGKLFF
TRBV5-1,once,TRBJ2-3,TRBD2,TGCGCCAGCAGCTTGGCACTAGCGGGAACAGATACGCAGTATTTT,CASSLALAGTDTQYF
TRBV5-4,-,TRBJ1-1,-,TGTGCCAGCAGCCTTGAAGGGGCGGGGGCTGAAGCTTTCTTT,CASSLEGAGAEAFF
TRBV6-5,-,TRBJ2-1,-,TGTGCCAGCACAACGGGGGCTAGCTCCTACAATGAGCAGTTCTTC,CASTTGASSYNEQFF
TRBV4-3,-,TRBJ2-6,-,TGCGCCAGCAGCCAAGATGGGACCCACTCTGGGGCCAACGTCCTGACTTTC,CASSQDGTHSGANVLTF